This T cell receptor (beta chain) emerged from a study of neurological immune-mediated disorders. This clonotype came up many times. Its specificity is not known. V trimming: 5 bases; J trimming: 6 bases; junction bases outside the gene matches: 5. The CDR3 consists of 13 residues. Each CDR3 protein is one row after TCRdb ran MiXCR on the 5' RACE reads. The table shows 45,000 to 55,000 distinct CDR3 sequences, with approximately 5.8% occurring only once. General study results and limits: It was the repertoires of 18 of 34 multiple sclerosis patients that phylogenetic grouping placed in one related-CDR3 cluster, which is a possible signature.

The material sequenced was CD4+ T cells from blood. The receptor was derived from a woman younger than 30 with multiple sclerosis. The rearrangement uses TRBV12-3 or TRBV12-4 and TRBJ1-2, with 8 bases lining up with TRBD1. The DNA for the CDR3 is TGTGCCAGCAGTCTAGGACAGGGCCATGGCTACACCTTC. Encoded protein: CASSLGQGHGYTF.